Listed below are T cell receptor beta chains from one sample, sequenced in a study of regulatory T cells in long-lasting Graves disease. TCRdb re-derived calls from the multiplex PCR reads in MiXCR, one entry per CDR3 protein. The table records 400,000 to 550,000 distinct CDR3 sequences, around 17% of them present only once. These sequences were also reported in another study, on T cells in Graves' hyperthyroidism and ophthalmopathy.

The sample was peripheral blood mononuclear cells (PBMCs), taken at new diagnosis, from a patient treated with antithyroid drugs. Receptors were obtained from a young woman with Graves disease. CDR3s leave out the opening cysteine and the closing phenylalanine or tryptophan.

SAKRGTEAF | TRBV20-1
SVGQGWDEQF | TRBV29-1
ASSLAETASYEQY | TRBV7-8
ASRHRAGDTEAF | TRBV27
ATSRRGTAGTDTQY | TRBV15
ASRYKTGVLDTQY | TRBV28
ASSPPGRYEQY | TRBV11-2
ASSVESPPSGSYGGELF | TRBV9
ASSLEGPDEKLF | TRBV5-1
ASSLPSGVWTGGTDTQY | TRBV28
ASSYRAGGGYEQY | TRBV6-5
ASSPRWLGTEAF | TRBV12-3/TRBV12-4
ASRSITGVNEQF | TRBV2
ASSELGPRGAQY | TRBV10-2
ASILQENTEAF | TRBV7-9
ASTYTSLTSGVRETQY | TRBV5-1
ASSDPLTDTQY | TRBV5-1
ASSRGRTEAF | TRBV12-3/TRBV12-4
ASSVQPASHSEQF | TRBV9
ASSLDAEVSTDTQY | TRBV5-4
AISEGPDTEAF | TRBV10-3
ASSPTQLGNQPQH | TRBV12-3/TRBV12-4
SARPGTGGFRSGNTIY | TRBV20-1
ASSLGQGGLNEQY | TRBV27
ASSLIRDPQF | TRBV7-2
ASTSGLTYEQY | TRBV28
ASSPSTGANYGYT | TRBV9
ASSFNRQRPTAYGYT | TRBV7-8
ASSPFNSGVSSYNEQF | TRBV28
SASRRALSYEQY | TRBV20-1
ASSEPDRETATFYNEQF | TRBV2